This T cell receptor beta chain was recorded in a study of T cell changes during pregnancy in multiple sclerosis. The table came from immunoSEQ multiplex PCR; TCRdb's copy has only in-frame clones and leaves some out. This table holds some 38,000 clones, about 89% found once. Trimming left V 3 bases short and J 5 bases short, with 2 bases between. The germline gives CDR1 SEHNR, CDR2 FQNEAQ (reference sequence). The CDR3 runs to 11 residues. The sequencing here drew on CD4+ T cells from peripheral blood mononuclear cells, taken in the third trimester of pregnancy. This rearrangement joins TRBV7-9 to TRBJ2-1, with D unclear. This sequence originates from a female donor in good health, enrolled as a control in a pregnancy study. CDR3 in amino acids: CASSFNNEQFF. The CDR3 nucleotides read TGTGCCAGCAGCTTTAACAATGAGCAGTTCTTC.